This T cell receptor beta chain is from a study of blood T cells in healthy people across ages. Through a sample-barcoded 5' primer and a J-beta primer mix, a second PCR was run for roughly 7 to 11 cycles. A template-switch adaptor that had 12 random nucleotides put a tag on each cDNA molecule. Each sample yielded at least 2.5 million CDR3-containing paired-end reads. MiXCR was run by TCRdb on the 5' RACE reads, yielding one entry per CDR3 protein. Of approximately 780,000 distinct CDR3 sequences in the sample, more than 25% were seen once. V was clipped by 6 bases and J by 6 bases; unmatched bases: 5. This CDR3 has 14 residues. Germline CDR1 and CDR2: SGHTA and FQGNSA. This clonotype turned up a few times. This same sample was also taken into another study, of T cells of mothers and their children. That source reports: Maternal samples each gave over 9 million TCR beta CDR3 reads, and child samples approximately 3 million each. Slightly higher overlap, not significant, was seen in related mother-child pairs than in unrelated pairs.

This receptor was identified in a boy between 10 and 17 years old in good health. Source material: blood. The rearrangement links TRBV7-2 to TRBJ2-1, with TRBD2 matching 10 bases. The CDR3 reads CASRLLAGSNEQFF. The CDR3 DNA is TGTGCCAGCAGACTACTAGCGGGATCCAATGAGCAGTTCTTC.